This is a list of T cell receptor beta chains from one sample in a study of siplizumab effects on memory and regulatory T cells. Produced via immunoSEQ multiplex PCR; TCRdb's table is partial and in-frame only. The sample includes roughly 9,000 clones, more than 60% of them seen just once. Sequencing input: effector memory CD8+ T cells sorted from blood. The receptors come from a human donor in good health. Both conserved end residues are part of each CDR3. The order of the fields is V gene, clone size, J gene, D gene, CDR3 DNA, CDR3 protein. The D gene is left open where the match is weak. Expanded clones get a size class; other rows say once, few or many, or leave the size out.

v_gene: TRBV4-1; abundance: -; j_gene: TRBJ2-5; d_gene: TRBD2; CDR3nt: TGCGCCAGCAGCCGGGCTAGCGGGGAGACCCAGTACTTC; CDR3aa: CASSRASGETQYF
v_gene: TRBV4-1; abundance: -; j_gene: TRBJ1-1; d_gene: -; CDR3nt: TGCGCCAGCAGCTCTGTTGCCGGAGGGCCATTGAACACTGAAGCTTTCTTT; CDR3aa: CASSSVAGGPLNTEAFF
v_gene: TRBV5-2; abundance: -; j_gene: TRBJ2-1; d_gene: -; CDR3nt: TGCGCCAGCAGCCACTATTTGGACAGTCCCTACAATGAGCAGTTCTTC; CDR3aa: CASSHYLDSPYNEQFF
v_gene: TRBV6-1; abundance: -; j_gene: TRBJ2-2; d_gene: -; CDR3nt: TGTGCCAGCAGTGAAGCGCTTCGAGCCTACACCGGGGAGCTGTTTTTT; CDR3aa: CASSEALRAYTGELFF
v_gene: TRBV4-1; abundance: -; j_gene: TRBJ2-2; d_gene: TRBD2; CDR3nt: TGCGCCAGCAGCCAAGTCAAGGATAGCGGGGGGTACACCGGGGAGCTGTTTTTT; CDR3aa: CASSQVKDSGGYTGELFF
v_gene: TRBV4-1; abundance: -; j_gene: TRBJ1-3; d_gene: -; CDR3nt: TGCGCCAGCAGCCAAGGCGCAGGAGTTTTAGGAAACACCATATATTTT; CDR3aa: CASSQGAGVLGNTIYF
v_gene: TRBV29-1; abundance: once; j_gene: TRBJ2-5; d_gene: TRBD2; CDR3nt: TGCAGCGTAGATCTTACCGGGACTAGCGGACAAGAGACCCAGTACTTC; CDR3aa: CSVDLTGTSGQETQYF
v_gene: TRBV6-5; abundance: -; j_gene: TRBJ1-5; d_gene: -; CDR3nt: TGTGCCAGCAGTGAAGAAGATGGGAATCAGCCCCAGCATTTT; CDR3aa: CASSEEDGNQPQHF
v_gene: TRBV25-1; abundance: -; j_gene: TRBJ1-2; d_gene: -; CDR3nt: TGTGCCAGCGCTCCCGGGACTAACTATGGCTACACCTTC; CDR3aa: CASAPGTNYGYTF
v_gene: TRBV28; abundance: -; j_gene: TRBJ2-7; d_gene: TRBD1; CDR3nt: TGTGCCAGCAGTTTACCTCAGACAGGGGACAAGGGCTACGAGCAGTACTTC; CDR3aa: CASSLPQTGDKGYEQYF
v_gene: TRBV4-2; abundance: -; j_gene: TRBJ1-1; d_gene: TRBD1; CDR3nt: TGTGCCAGCAGCGGGACAGGTTTCACTGAAGCTTTCTTT; CDR3aa: CASSGTGFTEAFF
v_gene: TRBV15; abundance: once; j_gene: TRBJ2-2; d_gene: -; CDR3nt: TGTGCCACCAGCTCCCCGACAAGAACGAACACCGGGGAGCTGTTTTTT; CDR3aa: CATSSPTRTNTGELFF
v_gene: TRBV5-1; abundance: -; j_gene: TRBJ2-1; d_gene: TRBD2; CDR3nt: TGCGCCAGCAGCCCTAGCGGGTTAGGACTCGGCAATGAGCAGTTCTTC; CDR3aa: CASSPSGLGLGNEQFF
v_gene: TRBV29-1; abundance: -; j_gene: TRBJ2-5; d_gene: -; CDR3nt: TGCAGCACCCTCAGTCAAGAGACCCAGTACTTC; CDR3aa: CSTLSQETQYF
v_gene: TRBV5-4; abundance: -; j_gene: TRBJ1-5; d_gene: -; CDR3nt: TGTGCCAGCAGCTTGTCCGCCGCCCAGGGGCCCCAGCATTTT; CDR3aa: CASSLSAAQGPQHF
v_gene: TRBV4-2; abundance: -; j_gene: TRBJ2-5; d_gene: -; CDR3nt: TGTGCCAGCAGCCAAGATGGGGGGCAGGAGGGAGAGACCCAGTACTTC; CDR3aa: CASSQDGGQEGETQYF
v_gene: TRBV6-1; abundance: once; j_gene: TRBJ2-7; d_gene: TRBD1; CDR3nt: TGTGCCAGCAGTGAAGCGGGGGACAGTTCCTACGAGCAGTACTTC; CDR3aa: CASSEAGDSSYEQYF
v_gene: TRBV25-1; abundance: -; j_gene: TRBJ1-1; d_gene: TRBD1; CDR3nt: TGTGCCAGCGGGACAGTTACTGAAGCTTTCTTT; CDR3aa: CASGTVTEAFF
v_gene: TRBV6-1; abundance: once; j_gene: TRBJ1-1; d_gene: -; CDR3nt: TGTGCCAGCAGTGAAGCCGATAACACTGAAGCTTTCTTT; CDR3aa: CASSEADNTEAFF
v_gene: TRBV10-2; abundance: -; j_gene: TRBJ2-2; d_gene: TRBD1; CDR3nt: TGCGCCAGCAGCCCCGACAGGGCCCTGAACACCGGGGAGCTGTTTTTT; CDR3aa: CASSPDRALNTGELFF
v_gene: TRBV7-8; abundance: -; j_gene: TRBJ2-1; d_gene: TRBD1; CDR3nt: TGTGCCAGCAGCTCCTGGGACAGGGGGTTGTACAATGAGCAGTTCTTC; CDR3aa: CASSSWDRGLYNEQFF
v_gene: TRBV6-1; abundance: -; j_gene: TRBJ2-1; d_gene: -; CDR3nt: TGTGCCAGCAGTGAAGCGTTAGAAGGTGGCGATGAGCAGTTCTTC; CDR3aa: CASSEALEGGDEQFF
v_gene: TRBV13; abundance: -; j_gene: TRBJ2-3; d_gene: -; CDR3nt: TGTGCCAGCAGCCCGTTGATGAGCGGAGCCCCCACAGATACGCAGTATTTT; CDR3aa: CASSPLMSGAPTDTQYF
v_gene: TRBV10-1; abundance: -; j_gene: TRBJ2-2; d_gene: TRBD2; CDR3nt: TGCGCCAGCAGTGAGGCGGAGGCCCCGCCTAGCGGGACCACTACGTATAACACCGGGGAGCTGTTTTTT; CDR3aa: CASSEAEAPPSGTTTYNTGELFF
v_gene: TRBV14; abundance: -; j_gene: TRBJ1-3; d_gene: -; CDR3nt: TGTGCCAGCAGCCAATTACAGGGAAGCTCTGGAAACACCATATATTTT; CDR3aa: CASSQLQGSSGNTIYF
v_gene: TRBV5-6; abundance: -; j_gene: TRBJ1-2; d_gene: TRBD1; CDR3nt: TGTGCCAGCAGCTTGACAGGGGTGGCCAATGGCTACACCTTC; CDR3aa: CASSLTGVANGYTF
v_gene: TRBV5-6; abundance: -; j_gene: TRBJ2-7; d_gene: -; CDR3nt: TGTGCCAGCAGCCCAGGGGGGGTTTACGAGCAGTACTTC; CDR3aa: CASSPGGVYEQYF
v_gene: TRBV6-4; abundance: once; j_gene: TRBJ2-3; d_gene: -; CDR3nt: TGTGCCAGCAGTGAGGGAGAATTCACAGATACGCAGTATTTT; CDR3aa: CASSEGEFTDTQYF
v_gene: TRBV5-1; abundance: -; j_gene: TRBJ2-1; d_gene: TRBD2; CDR3nt: TGCGCCAGCAGCTTGGCCCTAGCGGGAGACTCTTACAATGAGCAGTTCTTC; CDR3aa: CASSLALAGDSYNEQFF
v_gene: TRBV19; abundance: -; j_gene: TRBJ1-1; d_gene: -; CDR3nt: TGTGCCAGTAGTATGGGGGTGGGCACTGAAGCTTTCTTT; CDR3aa: CASSMGVGTEAFF
v_gene: TRBV19; abundance: few; j_gene: TRBJ2-5; d_gene: TRBD1; CDR3nt: TGTGCCAGTAGTGACCAACAGGGGGAACGTCCCCACCAAGAGACCCAGTACTTC; CDR3aa: CASSDQQGERPHQETQYF
v_gene: TRBV7-3; abundance: -; j_gene: TRBJ2-5; d_gene: -; CDR3nt: TGTGCCAGCAGCGCCCGACATTTCCAAGAGACCCAGTACTTC; CDR3aa: CASSARHFQETQYF
v_gene: TRBV6-4; abundance: -; j_gene: TRBJ2-3; d_gene: -; CDR3nt: TGTGCCAGCAGTGCAGGCGGCGGCACAGATACGCAGTATTTT; CDR3aa: CASSAGGGTDTQYF
v_gene: TRBV7-8; abundance: -; j_gene: TRBJ2-5; d_gene: -; CDR3nt: TGTGCCAGCAGCTTTATATCAGGGGTTCCAGAGACCCAGTACTTC; CDR3aa: CASSFISGVPETQYF
v_gene: TRBV11-3; abundance: -; j_gene: TRBJ2-7; d_gene: TRBD1; CDR3nt: TGTGCCAGCAGCCGCGGGACAGGGTCCTACGAGCAGTACTTC; CDR3aa: CASSRGTGSYEQYF
v_gene: TRBV19; abundance: -; j_gene: TRBJ2-4; d_gene: -; CDR3nt: TGTGCCAGTAGTATAGTCAAAAACATTCAGTACTTC; CDR3aa: CASSIVKNIQYF
v_gene: TRBV25-1; abundance: -; j_gene: TRBJ1-1; d_gene: -; CDR3nt: TGTGCCAGCAGCCCATCCGGACAGCGGAACACTGAAGCTTTCTTT; CDR3aa: CASSPSGQRNTEAFF
v_gene: TRBV10-1; abundance: -; j_gene: TRBJ2-3; d_gene: TRBD1; CDR3nt: TGCGCCAGCAGTGAGAGGCAGGGGGCCACAGATACGCAGTATTTT; CDR3aa: CASSERQGATDTQYF
v_gene: TRBV27; abundance: -; j_gene: TRBJ1-2; d_gene: TRBD1; CDR3nt: TGTGCCAGCAGGGGGACAGGGGACAGCTATGGCTACACCTTC; CDR3aa: CASRGTGDSYGYTF
v_gene: TRBV4-2; abundance: -; j_gene: TRBJ2-3; d_gene: -; CDR3nt: TGTGCCAGCAGCCCTCCCCAGGGAGCCTACACAGATACGCAGTATTTT; CDR3aa: CASSPPQGAYTDTQYF
v_gene: TRBV6-1; abundance: medium-sized; j_gene: TRBJ1-1; d_gene: -; CDR3nt: TGTGCCAGCAGTGAAGCGCTAGGGGGGAACACTGAAGCTTTCTTT; CDR3aa: CASSEALGGNTEAFF
v_gene: TRBV6-1; abundance: few; j_gene: TRBJ2-1; d_gene: -; CDR3nt: TGTGCCAGCAGTGGTCTAGCCGCCTCGGGTGAGCAGTTCTTC; CDR3aa: CASSGLAASGEQFF
v_gene: TRBV6-4; abundance: -; j_gene: TRBJ2-3; d_gene: TRBD2; CDR3nt: TGTGCCAGCAGCCCTTCGACTAGCGGGGGGGCAGATACGCAGTATTTT; CDR3aa: CASSPSTSGGADTQYF
v_gene: TRBV29-1; abundance: -; j_gene: TRBJ2-1; d_gene: -; CDR3nt: TGCAGCGTTGATCCCCCTACCGAGCCTGAGCAGTTCTTC; CDR3aa: CSVDPPTEPEQFF
v_gene: TRBV19; abundance: -; j_gene: TRBJ1-2; d_gene: -; CDR3nt: TGTGCCAGTAGTGAAGGGTTTTATGGCTACACCTTC; CDR3aa: CASSEGFYGYTF
v_gene: TRBV7-9; abundance: once; j_gene: TRBJ2-3; d_gene: -; CDR3nt: TGTGCCATCAATGGGCTCGAGGGCCCAGATACGCAGTATTTT; CDR3aa: CAINGLEGPDTQYF
v_gene: TRBV4-2; abundance: -; j_gene: TRBJ2-7; d_gene: TRBD1; CDR3nt: TGTGCCAGCAGCCTTGTTCAGGGGGCCCCCTTCTCCTACGAGCAGTACTTC; CDR3aa: CASSLVQGAPFSYEQYF
v_gene: TRBV4-1; abundance: -; j_gene: TRBJ1-2; d_gene: -; CDR3nt: TGCGCCAGCAGCCAAAACAGGGCAGTGGGCTATGGCTACACCTTC; CDR3aa: CASSQNRAVGYGYTF